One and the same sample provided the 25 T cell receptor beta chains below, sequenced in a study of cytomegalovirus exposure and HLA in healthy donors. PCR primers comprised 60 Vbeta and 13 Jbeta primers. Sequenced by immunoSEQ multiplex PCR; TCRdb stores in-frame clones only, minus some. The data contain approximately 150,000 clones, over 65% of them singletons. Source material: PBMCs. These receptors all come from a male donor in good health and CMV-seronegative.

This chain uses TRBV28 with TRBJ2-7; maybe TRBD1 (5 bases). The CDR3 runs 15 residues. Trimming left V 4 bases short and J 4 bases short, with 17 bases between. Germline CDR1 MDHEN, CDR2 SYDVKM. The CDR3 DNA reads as TGTGCCAGCAGTTCCGTCGCGCAGGGCCTATACGAGCAGTACTTC. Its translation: CASSSVAQGLYEQYF.

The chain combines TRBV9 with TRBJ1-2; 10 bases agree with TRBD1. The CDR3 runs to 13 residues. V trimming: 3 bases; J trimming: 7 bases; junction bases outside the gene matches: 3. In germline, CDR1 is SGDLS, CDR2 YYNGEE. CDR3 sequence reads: CASSERTGGGYTF. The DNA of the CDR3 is TGTGCCAGCAGCGAACGGACAGGGGGTGGCTACACCTTC.

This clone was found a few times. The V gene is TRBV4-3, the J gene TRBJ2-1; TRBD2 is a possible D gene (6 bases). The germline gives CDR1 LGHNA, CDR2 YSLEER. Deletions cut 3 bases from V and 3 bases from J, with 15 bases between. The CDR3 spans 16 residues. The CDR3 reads CASSHSRTNYYNEQFF. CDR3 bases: TGCGCCAGCAGCCACTCCCGGACTAACTACTACAATGAGCAGTTCTTC.

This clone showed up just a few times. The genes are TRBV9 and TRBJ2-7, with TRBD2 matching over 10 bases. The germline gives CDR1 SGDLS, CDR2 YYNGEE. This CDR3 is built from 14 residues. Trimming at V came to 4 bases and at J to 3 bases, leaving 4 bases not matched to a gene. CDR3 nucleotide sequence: TGTGCCAGCAGCACTGAGCGGGAGGGCTACGAGCAGTACTTC. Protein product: CASSTEREGYEQYF.

This CDR3 is CASSLRLAGGAYEQYF. CDR3 nucleotide sequence: TGTGCCAGCAGCTTACGACTAGCGGGAGGAGCCTACGAGCAGTACTTC. The rearrangement joins TRBV9 to TRBJ2-7; 13 bases match TRBD2. Per the germline V gene, CDR1 is SGDLS and CDR2 is YYNGEE. The length of the CDR3 is 16 residues. J was trimmed by 2 bases and V by 4 bases; bases with no gene match: 6. The whole variable domain, remainder taken from reference TRBV9 and TRBJ2-7, is DSGVTQTPKHLITATGQRVTLRCSPRSGDLSVYWYQQSLDQGLQFLIQYYNGEERAKGNILERFSAQQFPDLHSELNLSSLELGDSALYFCASSLRLAGGAYEQYFGPGTRLTVT.

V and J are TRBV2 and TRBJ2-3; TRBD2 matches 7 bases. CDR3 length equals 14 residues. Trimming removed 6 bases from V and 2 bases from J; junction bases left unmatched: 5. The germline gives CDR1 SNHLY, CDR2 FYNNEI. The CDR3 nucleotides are TGTGCCAGCAGACAACTAGCGAACACAGATACGCAGTATTTT. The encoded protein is CASRQLANTDTQYF.

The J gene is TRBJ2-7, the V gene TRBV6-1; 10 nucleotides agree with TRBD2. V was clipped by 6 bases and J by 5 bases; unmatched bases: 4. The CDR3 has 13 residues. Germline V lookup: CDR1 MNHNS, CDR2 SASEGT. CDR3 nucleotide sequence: TGTGCCAGCAGGCTAGCGGGAGCGAACGAGCAGTACTTC. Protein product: CASRLAGANEQYF.

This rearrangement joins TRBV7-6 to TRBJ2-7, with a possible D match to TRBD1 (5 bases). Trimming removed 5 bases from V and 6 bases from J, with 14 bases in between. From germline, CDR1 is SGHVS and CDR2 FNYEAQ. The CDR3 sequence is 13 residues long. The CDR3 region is CASSPPDSPEQYF. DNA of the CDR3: TGTGCCAGCAGCCCCCCCGACAGCCCCGAGCAGTACTTC.

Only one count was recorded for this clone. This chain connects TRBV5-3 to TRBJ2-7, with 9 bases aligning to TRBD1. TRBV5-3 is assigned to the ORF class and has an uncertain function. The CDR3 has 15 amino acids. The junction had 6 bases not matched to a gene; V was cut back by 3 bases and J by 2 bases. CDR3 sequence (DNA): TGTGCCAGAAGCTCGCTGGGACAGGGACCCTACGAGCAGTACTTC. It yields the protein CARSSLGQGPYEQYF.

The CDR3 loop is CASSTLPGTENYEQYF. Written as DNA, the CDR3 is TGTGCCAGCAGTACCCTCCCCGGGACAGAGAACTACGAGCAGTACTTC. This chain uses TRBV28 with TRBJ2-7; 7 positions agree with TRBD1. CDR1 and CDR2 from the germline V gene are MDHEN and SYDVKM. V lost 5 bases, J lost 3 bases, and 13 bases stayed unmatched. The CDR3 is 16 amino acids.

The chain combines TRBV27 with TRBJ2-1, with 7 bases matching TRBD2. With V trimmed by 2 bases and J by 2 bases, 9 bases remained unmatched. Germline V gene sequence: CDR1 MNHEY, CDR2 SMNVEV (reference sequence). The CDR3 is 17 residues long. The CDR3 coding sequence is TGTGCCAGCAGTTTAACCGGGGGGAGGGAGGCCTACAATGAGCAGTTCTTC. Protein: CASSLTGGREAYNEQFF.

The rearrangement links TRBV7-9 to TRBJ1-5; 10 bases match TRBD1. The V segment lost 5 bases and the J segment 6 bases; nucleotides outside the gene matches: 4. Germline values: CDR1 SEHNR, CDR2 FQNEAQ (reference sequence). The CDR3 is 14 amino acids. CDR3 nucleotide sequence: TGTGCCAGCAGCCATGGGACAGGGGTTCAGCCCCAGCATTTT. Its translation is CASSHGTGVQPQHF.

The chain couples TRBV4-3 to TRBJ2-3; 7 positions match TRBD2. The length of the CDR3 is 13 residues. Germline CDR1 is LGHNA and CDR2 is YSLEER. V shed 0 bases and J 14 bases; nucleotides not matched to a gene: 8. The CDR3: CASSQDREDSLYF. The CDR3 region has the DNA TGCGCCAGCAGCCAAGATCGGGAGGACTCCCTGTATTTT.

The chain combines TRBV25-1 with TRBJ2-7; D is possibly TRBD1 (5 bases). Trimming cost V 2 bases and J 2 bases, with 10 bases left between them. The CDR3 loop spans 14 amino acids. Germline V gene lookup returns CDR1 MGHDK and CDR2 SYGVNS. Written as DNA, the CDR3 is TGTGCCAGCAGTGAAGGTGTCAGGGCCTACGAGCAGTACTTC. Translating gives CASSEGVRAYEQYF.

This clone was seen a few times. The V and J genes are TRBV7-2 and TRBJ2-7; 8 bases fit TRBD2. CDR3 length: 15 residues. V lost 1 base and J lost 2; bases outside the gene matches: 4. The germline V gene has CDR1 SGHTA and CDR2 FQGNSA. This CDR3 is CASSLGASGPYEQYF. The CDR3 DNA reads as TGTGCCAGCAGCTTAGGAGCTAGCGGGCCCTACGAGCAGTACTTC.

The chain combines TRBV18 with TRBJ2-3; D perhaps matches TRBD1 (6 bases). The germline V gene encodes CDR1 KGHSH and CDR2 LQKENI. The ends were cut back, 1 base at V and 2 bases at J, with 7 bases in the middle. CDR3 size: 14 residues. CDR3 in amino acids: CASSPRTDTDTQYF. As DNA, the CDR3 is TGTGCCAGCTCACCACGGACAGACACAGATACGCAGTATTTT.

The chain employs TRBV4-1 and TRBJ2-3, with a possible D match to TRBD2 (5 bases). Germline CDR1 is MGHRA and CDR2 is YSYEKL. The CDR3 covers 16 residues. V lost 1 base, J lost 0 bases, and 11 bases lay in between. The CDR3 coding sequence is TGCGCCAGCAGCCAAGCCGGGGTGCTGAGCACAGATACGCAGTATTTT. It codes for CASSQAGVLSTDTQYF.

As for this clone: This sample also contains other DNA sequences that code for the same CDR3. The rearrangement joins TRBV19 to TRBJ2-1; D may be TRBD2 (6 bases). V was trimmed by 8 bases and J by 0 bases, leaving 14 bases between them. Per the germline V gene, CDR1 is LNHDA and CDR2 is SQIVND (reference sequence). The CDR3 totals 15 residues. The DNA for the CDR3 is TGTGCCAGTTCAATGGGGGGTCGCTCCTACAATGAGCAGTTCTTC. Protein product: CASSMGGRSYNEQFF. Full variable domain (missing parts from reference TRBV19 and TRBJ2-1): DGGITQSPKYLFRKEGQNVTLSCEQNLNHDAMYWYRQDPGQGLRLIYYSQIVNDFQKGDIAEGYSVSREKKESFPLTVTSAQKNPTAFYLCASSMGGRSYNEQFFGPGTRLTVL.

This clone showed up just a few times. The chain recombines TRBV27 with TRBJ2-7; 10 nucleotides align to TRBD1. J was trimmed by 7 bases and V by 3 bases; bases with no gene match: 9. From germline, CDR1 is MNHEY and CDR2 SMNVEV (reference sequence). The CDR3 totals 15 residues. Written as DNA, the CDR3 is TGTGCCAGCAGTTTTATCGGGACAGGGGTTCAGGAGCAGTACTTC. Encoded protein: CASSFIGTGVQEQYF.

The CDR3 DNA reads TGTGCCAGCCTACACGGGGACAGGGGGTCAGATCGGGTGAACACTGAAGCTTTCTTT. It yields the protein CASLHGDRGSDRVNTEAFF. This chain links TRBV11-2 with TRBJ1-1, with 11 bases fitting TRBD1. V was pared by 8 bases and J by 0 bases, with 17 bases of the junction left unmatched. The germline CDR1 and CDR2 sequences are SGHAT and FQNNGV. The CDR3 is 19 residues long.

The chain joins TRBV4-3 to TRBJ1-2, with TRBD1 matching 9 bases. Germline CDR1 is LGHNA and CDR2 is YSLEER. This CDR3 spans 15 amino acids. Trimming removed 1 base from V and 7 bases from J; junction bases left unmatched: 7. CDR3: CASSQGPRQGGGYTF. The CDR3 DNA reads TGCGCCAGCAGCCAAGGCCCCCGACAGGGGGGTGGCTACACCTTC.

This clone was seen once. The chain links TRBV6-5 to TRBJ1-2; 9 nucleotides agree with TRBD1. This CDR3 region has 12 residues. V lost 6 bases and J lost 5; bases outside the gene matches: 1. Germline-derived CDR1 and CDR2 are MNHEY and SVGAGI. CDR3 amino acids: CASSGQGYGYTF. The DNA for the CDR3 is TGTGCCAGCAGCGGACAGGGGTATGGCTACACCTTC.

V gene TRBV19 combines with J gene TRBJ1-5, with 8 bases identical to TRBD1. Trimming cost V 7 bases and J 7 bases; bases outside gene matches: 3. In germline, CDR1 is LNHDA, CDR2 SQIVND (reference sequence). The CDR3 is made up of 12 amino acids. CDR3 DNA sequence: TGTGCCAGTACAACAGGGGGGCAGCCCCAGCATTTT. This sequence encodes CASTTGGQPQHF.

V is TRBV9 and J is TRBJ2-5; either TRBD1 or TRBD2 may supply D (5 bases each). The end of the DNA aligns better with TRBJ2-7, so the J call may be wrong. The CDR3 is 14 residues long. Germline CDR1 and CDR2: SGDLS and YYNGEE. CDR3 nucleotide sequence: TGTGCCAGCAGCACCCGGGACGGGGACTACGAGCAGTACTTC. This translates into CASSTRDGDYEQYF.

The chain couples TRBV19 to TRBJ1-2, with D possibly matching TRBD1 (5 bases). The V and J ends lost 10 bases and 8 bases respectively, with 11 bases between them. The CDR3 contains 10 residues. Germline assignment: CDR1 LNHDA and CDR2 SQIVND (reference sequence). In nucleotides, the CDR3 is TGTGCCATCAAGGGGTTCGGCTACACCTTC. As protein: CAIKGFGYTF.